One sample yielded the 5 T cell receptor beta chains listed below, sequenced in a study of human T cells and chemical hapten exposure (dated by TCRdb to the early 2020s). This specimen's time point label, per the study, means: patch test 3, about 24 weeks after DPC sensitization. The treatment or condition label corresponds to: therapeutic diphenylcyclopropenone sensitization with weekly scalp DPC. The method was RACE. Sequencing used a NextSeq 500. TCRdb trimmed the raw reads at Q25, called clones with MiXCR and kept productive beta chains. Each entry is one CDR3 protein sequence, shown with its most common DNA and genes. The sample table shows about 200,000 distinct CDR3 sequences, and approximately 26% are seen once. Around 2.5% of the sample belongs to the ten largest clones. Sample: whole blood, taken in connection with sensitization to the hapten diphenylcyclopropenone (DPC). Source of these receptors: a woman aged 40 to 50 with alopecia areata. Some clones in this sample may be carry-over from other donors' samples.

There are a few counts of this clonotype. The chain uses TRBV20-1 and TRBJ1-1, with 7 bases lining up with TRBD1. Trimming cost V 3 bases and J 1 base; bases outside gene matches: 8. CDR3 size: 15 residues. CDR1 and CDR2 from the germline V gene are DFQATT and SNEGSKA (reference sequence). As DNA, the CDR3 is TGCAGTGCTAGTAGACAGGGACATGCGAACACTGAAGCTTTCTTT. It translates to CSASRQGHANTEAFF.

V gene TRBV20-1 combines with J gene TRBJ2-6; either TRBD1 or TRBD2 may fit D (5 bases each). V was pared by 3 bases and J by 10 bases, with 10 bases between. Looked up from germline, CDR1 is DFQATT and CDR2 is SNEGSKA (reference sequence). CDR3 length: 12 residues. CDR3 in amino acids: CSASGGTNVLTF. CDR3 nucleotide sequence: TGCAGTGCTAGTGGGGGTACAAACGTCCTGACTTTC.

The CDR3 DNA follows: TGCGCCAGCAGCCAAGGGAACGGGAGAGACCAAGAGACCCAGTACTTC. This codes for CASSQGNGRDQETQYF. The chain couples TRBV4-3 to TRBJ2-5, with a weak D call TRBD2 (6 bases). Germline CDR1 and CDR2: LGHNA and YSLEER. CDR3 length equals 16 residues. Trimming took 1 base from V and 0 from J, leaving 12 bases between them.

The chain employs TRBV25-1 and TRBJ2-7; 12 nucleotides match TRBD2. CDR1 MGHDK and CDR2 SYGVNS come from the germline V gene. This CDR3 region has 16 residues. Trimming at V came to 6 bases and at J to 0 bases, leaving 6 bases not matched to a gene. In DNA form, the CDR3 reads TGTGCCAGCAGGGGAGGACTAGCGGGGATCTCCTACGAGCAGTACTTC. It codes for CASRGGLAGISYEQYF.

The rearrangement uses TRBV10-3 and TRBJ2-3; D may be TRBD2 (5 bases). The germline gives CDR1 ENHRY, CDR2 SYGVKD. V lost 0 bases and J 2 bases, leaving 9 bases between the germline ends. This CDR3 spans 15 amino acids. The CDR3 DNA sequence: TGTGCCATCAGTGAGTCGTTGGGAGACACAGATACGCAGTATTTT. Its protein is CAISESLGDTDTQYF.